A selection of T cell receptor beta chains follows, all from one sample in a study of coeliac disease. Assay: immunoSEQ multiplex PCR; the TCRdb copy retains only in-frame clones and omits some. The sample gives around 4,800 clones, approximately 75% of which show up once; approximately 4.8% is in the top ten. Sequenced: lamina propria lymphocytes from the gut. The receptors were gathered from a woman aged 18-29 years with active celiac disease. Each CDR3 is given with its conserved first and last residue. A D gene is named only where the DNA matches it firmly. Size is stated for part of the rows, as once, few or many counts, or as a class when the clone is expanded.

D gene: -; clone size: -; J gene: TRBJ1-1; V gene: TRBV20-1; CDR3 DNA: TGCAGTTCCCAAGCGTTAACTGAAGCTTTCTTT; CDR3 protein: CSSQALTEAFF
D gene: TRBD2; clone size: -; J gene: TRBJ2-7; V gene: TRBV29-1; CDR3 DNA: TGCAGCGTTGTACGGCGGGAGACTTACGAGCAGTACTTC; CDR3 protein: CSVVRRETYEQYF
D gene: TRBD2; clone size: -; J gene: TRBJ2-6; V gene: TRBV27; CDR3 DNA: TGTGCCAGCAGGAGCGGGAGCGTATTTGGGGCCAACGTCCTGACTTTC; CDR3 protein: CASRSGSVFGANVLTF
D gene: -; clone size: -; J gene: TRBJ2-7; V gene: TRBV19; CDR3 DNA: TGTGCCAGTAACCGACCCGGGTCCTACGAGCAGTACTTC; CDR3 protein: CASNRPGSYEQYF
D gene: TRBD2; clone size: few; J gene: TRBJ2-4; V gene: TRBV11-2; CDR3 DNA: TGTGCCAGCAGCAGTAGCGGGAGTGCCGTAAACATTCAGTACTTC; CDR3 protein: CASSSSGSAVNIQYF
D gene: TRBD2; clone size: -; J gene: TRBJ2-7; V gene: TRBV2; CDR3 DNA: TGTGCCAGCGGCCCGGGACTAGCGCCTTACGAGCAGTACTTC; CDR3 protein: CASGPGLAPYEQYF
D gene: TRBD1; clone size: -; J gene: TRBJ1-1; V gene: TRBV7-9; CDR3 DNA: TGTGCCAGCAGCCCCGGGACAGGGACTGAAGCTTTCTTT; CDR3 protein: CASSPGTGTEAFF
D gene: TRBD1; clone size: -; J gene: TRBJ1-2; V gene: TRBV5-4; CDR3 DNA: TGTGCCAGCAGCTTGGGAGGACAGGGTCTACGTGGCTACACCTTC; CDR3 protein: CASSLGGQGLRGYTF
D gene: -; clone size: few; J gene: TRBJ2-5; V gene: TRBV7-9; CDR3 DNA: TGTGCCAGCACCAGACGGGAAGAAGAGACCCAGTACTTC; CDR3 protein: CASTRREEETQYF
D gene: -; clone size: once; J gene: TRBJ2-7; V gene: TRBV6-1; CDR3 DNA: TGTGCTAGCTCTAGGGGCACCTACGAGCAGTACTTC; CDR3 protein: CASSRGTYEQYF
D gene: -; clone size: -; J gene: TRBJ2-2; V gene: TRBV7-9; CDR3 DNA: TGTGCCAGCAGCTCCCGACTGAGGGAGAACACCGGGGAGCTGTTTTTT; CDR3 protein: CASSSRLRENTGELFF
D gene: TRBD1; clone size: few; J gene: TRBJ1-6; V gene: TRBV6-1; CDR3 DNA: TGTGCCAGCGGGGGGACAGGGGCTTCACCCCTCCACTTT; CDR3 protein: CASGGTGASPLHF
D gene: TRBD1; clone size: once; J gene: TRBJ2-7; V gene: TRBV18; CDR3 DNA: TGTGCCAGCTCGTCCGGATTGGGACAGAACTACGAGCAGTACTTC; CDR3 protein: CASSSGLGQNYEQYF
D gene: TRBD1; clone size: few; J gene: TRBJ2-7; V gene: TRBV29-1; CDR3 DNA: TGCAGCGTTGAAGAACCGGGACAGGGTGTCAACGAGCAGTACTTC; CDR3 protein: CSVEEPGQGVNEQYF
D gene: -; clone size: -; J gene: TRBJ2-1; V gene: TRBV15; CDR3 DNA: TGTGCCACCAGCAGAGATTACGCGGGGCGCAATGAGCAGTTCTTC; CDR3 protein: CATSRDYAGRNEQFF
D gene: -; clone size: -; J gene: TRBJ1-4; V gene: TRBV7-2; CDR3 DNA: TGTGCCAGCAGCTTATCGGTCGGGTCTGAAAAACTGTTTTTT; CDR3 protein: CASSLSVGSEKLFF
D gene: -; clone size: -; J gene: TRBJ2-3; V gene: TRBV5-1; CDR3 DNA: TGCGCCAGCAGCTTGGATCTGACAGGCGACACAGATACGCAGTATTTT; CDR3 protein: CASSLDLTGDTDTQYF
D gene: -; clone size: -; J gene: TRBJ2-2; V gene: TRBV7-9; CDR3 DNA: TGTGCCAGCAGCACACGGAACAGGGAGACGAACACCGGGGAGCTGTTTTTT; CDR3 protein: CASSTRNRETNTGELFF
D gene: -; clone size: -; J gene: TRBJ2-1; V gene: TRBV9; CDR3 DNA: TGTGCCAGCAGCGCTATCTACAATGAGCAGTTCTTC; CDR3 protein: CASSAIYNEQFF
D gene: TRBD2; clone size: -; J gene: TRBJ2-7; V gene: TRBV7-6; CDR3 DNA: TGTGCCAGCAGCTTAGGGTTAGCGGGGCACTACGAGCAGTACTTC; CDR3 protein: CASSLGLAGHYEQYF
D gene: TRBD2; clone size: -; J gene: TRBJ2-2; V gene: TRBV7-9; CDR3 DNA: TGTGCCAGCAGCTTACGGACTAGCGGCCCAAAGAACACCGGGGAGCTGTTTTTT; CDR3 protein: CASSLRTSGPKNTGELFF
D gene: -; clone size: -; J gene: TRBJ1-1; V gene: TRBV7-9; CDR3 DNA: TGTGCCAGCGGGACATTGGATGTTAGGACTGAAGCTTTCTTT; CDR3 protein: CASGTLDVRTEAFF
D gene: TRBD1; clone size: -; J gene: TRBJ1-2; V gene: TRBV11-2; CDR3 DNA: TGTGCCAGCACCGGGGGGACAGGGGATTGGAGCTATGGCTACACCTTC; CDR3 protein: CASTGGTGDWSYGYTF
D gene: -; clone size: -; J gene: TRBJ2-6; V gene: TRBV10-2; CDR3 DNA: TGCGCCAGCAGGTTACAGGACTCTGGGGCCAACGTCCTGACTTTC; CDR3 protein: CASRLQDSGANVLTF
D gene: TRBD2; clone size: -; J gene: TRBJ2-7; V gene: TRBV5-1; CDR3 DNA: TGCGCCAGCAGCTTGGGACAGCGGGGCCACGAGCAGTACTTC; CDR3 protein: CASSLGQRGHEQYF
D gene: -; clone size: -; J gene: TRBJ2-1; V gene: TRBV27; CDR3 DNA: TGTGCCAACAGTTTACACAGGCTGAGTGAGCAGTTCTTC; CDR3 protein: CANSLHRLSEQFF
D gene: -; clone size: -; J gene: TRBJ1-1; V gene: TRBV5-5; CDR3 DNA: TGTGCCAGCAGGACGGACTTGAACACTGAAGCTTTCTTT; CDR3 protein: CASRTDLNTEAFF
D gene: TRBD1; clone size: -; J gene: TRBJ2-3; V gene: TRBV5-1; CDR3 DNA: TGCGCCAGCAGCCCCGCCCTGACAGGGAATACGCAGTATTTT; CDR3 protein: CASSPALTGNTQYF
D gene: -; clone size: -; J gene: TRBJ2-2; V gene: TRBV11-2; CDR3 DNA: TGTGCCAGCAGCCGGAGCGGCGGGGAGCTGTTTTTT; CDR3 protein: CASSRSGGELFF
D gene: TRBD2; clone size: -; J gene: TRBJ2-7; V gene: TRBV7-2; CDR3 DNA: TGTGCCAGCAGCTTAGGTCTAGCGGGGGGGCGTGAGCAGTACTTC; CDR3 protein: CASSLGLAGGREQYF
D gene: -; clone size: -; J gene: TRBJ1-6; V gene: TRBV6-5; CDR3 DNA: TGTGCCAGCAGTTACCAGGGTTTAAATTCACCCCTCCACTTT; CDR3 protein: CASSYQGLNSPLHF
D gene: TRBD1; clone size: few; J gene: TRBJ1-1; V gene: TRBV10-3; CDR3 DNA: TGTGCCTCGCACAGGGGTGACACTGAAGCTTTCTTT; CDR3 protein: CASHRGDTEAFF
D gene: -; clone size: once; J gene: TRBJ2-1; V gene: TRBV4-3; CDR3 DNA: TGCGCCAGCAGCCATAAAGCGGACGGATACAATGAGCAGTTCTTC; CDR3 protein: CASSHKADGYNEQFF
D gene: TRBD2; clone size: -; J gene: TRBJ2-1; V gene: TRBV18; CDR3 DNA: TGTGCCAGCTCCAGCGGGAGCTCTTACAATGAGCAGTTCTTC; CDR3 protein: CASSSGSSYNEQFF
D gene: TRBD1; clone size: -; J gene: TRBJ2-1; V gene: TRBV11-1; CDR3 DNA: TGTGCCAGCAGCTTGTCGACAGGGCGGTACAATGAGCAGTTCTTC; CDR3 protein: CASSLSTGRYNEQFF
D gene: TRBD2; clone size: -; J gene: TRBJ2-7; V gene: TRBV19; CDR3 DNA: TGTGCCAGTAGTACTGGACTAGCTAACGAGCAGTACTTC; CDR3 protein: CASSTGLANEQYF
D gene: -; clone size: -; J gene: TRBJ2-6; V gene: TRBV1; CDR3 DNA: TGCACCAGCAGTTGTCATTGTTGTGCACAAAGTCGGGCCAACGTCCTGACTTTC; CDR3 protein: CTSSCHCCAQSRANVLTF
D gene: TRBD1; clone size: -; J gene: TRBJ2-3; V gene: TRBV28; CDR3 DNA: TGTGCCCTGCGTTTACCGGGACAGGGGACAGATACGCAGTATTTT; CDR3 protein: CALRLPGQGTDTQYF
D gene: -; clone size: -; J gene: TRBJ1-6; V gene: TRBV2; CDR3 DNA: TGTGCCAGCAACTACCAGAGCTCCTATAATTCACCCCTCCACTTT; CDR3 protein: CASNYQSSYNSPLHF
D gene: TRBD2; clone size: once; J gene: TRBJ2-5; V gene: TRBV7-6; CDR3 DNA: TGTGCCAGCAGCCAGGGACTAGCGGGAGTTCAAGAGACCCAGTACTTC; CDR3 protein: CASSQGLAGVQETQYF
D gene: TRBD2; clone size: -; J gene: TRBJ2-1; V gene: TRBV29-1; CDR3 DNA: TGCAGCGCACCTAGCGGGAGGGCTACCTACAATGAGCAGTTCTTC; CDR3 protein: CSAPSGRATYNEQFF
D gene: TRBD1; clone size: -; J gene: TRBJ1-2; V gene: TRBV6-1; CDR3 DNA: TGTGCCAGCAGTGAAGATAGTTCGACAGGGGGCAGCGGTGGCTACACCTTC; CDR3 protein: CASSEDSSTGGSGGYTF
D gene: -; clone size: -; J gene: TRBJ2-3; V gene: TRBV6-4; CDR3 DNA: TGTGCCAGCAGTGACTCTGGAGGGGGCACAGATACGCAGTATTTT; CDR3 protein: CASSDSGGGTDTQYF
D gene: -; clone size: -; J gene: TRBJ1-2; V gene: TRBV29-1; CDR3 DNA: TGCAGCGTTGAAGGTCGGGGGACGGACTATGGCTACACCTTC; CDR3 protein: CSVEGRGTDYGYTF
D gene: -; clone size: -; J gene: TRBJ1-5; V gene: TRBV7-2; CDR3 DNA: TGTGCCAGCAGCTTAGCCGTGGGGGGAGCTGTAAGCCAGCATTTT; CDR3 protein: CASSLAVGGAVSQHF
D gene: TRBD1; clone size: -; J gene: TRBJ1-1; V gene: TRBV6-1; CDR3 DNA: TGTGCCAGCAGTGTAAGAGGGGGCAAAGCTTTCTTT; CDR3 protein: CASSVRGGKAFF
D gene: -; clone size: once; J gene: TRBJ1-2; V gene: TRBV19; CDR3 DNA: TGTGCCAGTAGTATGGCGACAGTTACTAACTATGGCTACACCTTC; CDR3 protein: CASSMATVTNYGYTF
D gene: TRBD1; clone size: -; J gene: TRBJ2-7; V gene: TRBV29-1; CDR3 DNA: TGCAGCGTCGGACAGGGGGCCAACGAGCAGTACTTC; CDR3 protein: CSVGQGANEQYF
D gene: -; clone size: -; J gene: TRBJ2-7; V gene: TRBV28; CDR3 DNA: TGTGCCAGCGGAAGGACAAGTGACTACGAGCAGTACTTC; CDR3 protein: CASGRTSDYEQYF
D gene: -; clone size: few; J gene: TRBJ2-1; V gene: TRBV7-2; CDR3 DNA: TGTGCCAGCAGCTTAGTAATTGAGCAGTTCTTC; CDR3 protein: CASSLVIEQFF
D gene: -; clone size: -; J gene: TRBJ1-2; V gene: TRBV11-2; CDR3 DNA: TGTGCCAGCAGCCTTGGGTCGGGTAGGGGCTACACCTTC; CDR3 protein: CASSLGSGRGYTF
D gene: -; clone size: -; J gene: TRBJ2-2; V gene: TRBV29-1; CDR3 DNA: TGCAGCGTAGGGGGACCCTGGGGCGGGGAGCTGTTTTTT; CDR3 protein: CSVGGPWGGELFF
D gene: TRBD2; clone size: -; J gene: TRBJ2-7; V gene: TRBV15; CDR3 DNA: TGTGCCGCCCGAGGGGCGGGAGGGTACGAGCAGTACTTC; CDR3 protein: CAARGAGGYEQYF
D gene: -; clone size: few; J gene: TRBJ2-7; V gene: TRBV12-2; CDR3 DNA: TGTGCAAGTCGCTCAGCCGGCGAGCAGTACTTC; CDR3 protein: CASRSAGEQYF
D gene: -; clone size: -; J gene: TRBJ1-6; V gene: TRBV6-5; CDR3 DNA: TGTGCCAGCAGTTACGAGGGCGGGTCACCCCTCCACTTT; CDR3 protein: CASSYEGGSPLHF
D gene: -; clone size: -; J gene: TRBJ2-7; V gene: TRBV6-6; CDR3 DNA: TGTGCCAGCAGCCTACCCCGGGTCTTAAGTAGCGAGCAGTACTTC; CDR3 protein: CASSLPRVLSSEQYF
D gene: -; clone size: -; J gene: TRBJ1-1; V gene: TRBV9; CDR3 DNA: TGTGCCAGCAGCGTACCCCCCAGCACTGAAGCTTTCTTT; CDR3 protein: CASSVPPSTEAFF